A selection of T cell receptor beta chains follows, all from one sample in a study of blood T cells in healthy people across ages. TCRdb reprocessed the 5' RACE reads via MiXCR and lists one record per CDR3 protein. The table shows hundreds of thousands of distinct CDR3 sequences, with around 25% occurring only once. The same specimen was also included in a second study, on T cells of mothers and their children.

Sequenced input: blood. All receptors come from a boy younger than 18 in good health. Both conserved end residues are part of each CDR3.

V gene: TRBV7-3; J gene: .; CDR3 protein: CASSLWGTGVNEQFF
V gene: TRBV20-1; J gene: TRBJ2-5; CDR3 protein: CSALKTGVIETQYF
V gene: TRBV21-1; J gene: .; CDR3 protein: CASSKSCRGNEQFF
V gene: TRBV11-3; J gene: TRBJ2-7; CDR3 protein: CASSSDLYEQYF
V gene: TRBV29-1; J gene: TRBJ2-7; CDR3 protein: CSVEGQGASGSRAYEQYF
V gene: TRBV11-1; J gene: TRBJ2-7; CDR3 protein: CASSSLAGGAYEQYF
V gene: TRBV28; J gene: TRBJ2-7; CDR3 protein: CASSLASGVYEQYF
V gene: TRBV7-3; J gene: TRBJ2-5; CDR3 protein: CASSIKPQETQYF
V gene: TRBV11-2; J gene: TRBJ1-5; CDR3 protein: CASSWVSDQPQHF
V gene: TRBV20-1; J gene: TRBJ2-6; CDR3 protein: CSAVTRQFSHSGANVLTF
V gene: TRBV6-1; J gene: TRBJ2-2; CDR3 protein: CASSVRAGELFF
V gene: TRBV7-2; J gene: TRBJ2-5; CDR3 protein: CASSLISLDFQYF
V gene: TRBV7-9; J gene: TRBJ2-7; CDR3 protein: CASSTRSDGEQYF
V gene: TRBV12-3/TRBV12-4; J gene: TRBJ1-5; CDR3 protein: CASSLSATGLQPQHF
V gene: TRBV29-1; J gene: TRBJ1-4; CDR3 protein: CSVEYGEKLLF
V gene: TRBV29-1; J gene: TRBJ2-5; CDR3 protein: CSARQGAWETQYF
V gene: TRBV5-6; J gene: TRBJ1-5; CDR3 protein: CASSLAGTAGYQPQHF
V gene: TRBV7-9; J gene: TRBJ2-1; CDR3 protein: CASSFPRGDSYNEQFF
V gene: TRBV6-5; J gene: TRBJ2-5; CDR3 protein: CASSQDRGGTQYF
V gene: TRBV7-2; J gene: TRBJ2-2; CDR3 protein: CASSQQGPDTGELFF
V gene: TRBV6-4; J gene: TRBJ2-1; CDR3 protein: CASSEGASYNEQFF
V gene: TRBV7-9; J gene: TRBJ1-1; CDR3 protein: CASSSLDGAVKMNTEAFF
V gene: TRBV4-2; J gene: TRBJ1-3; CDR3 protein: CASSQDTPFSGNTIYF
V gene: TRBV29-1; J gene: TRBJ2-5; CDR3 protein: CSVEEAWEWNERFF
V gene: TRBV20-1; J gene: TRBJ2-7; CDR3 protein: CSAIPTPSYEQYF
V gene: TRBV12-3/TRBV12-4; J gene: TRBJ2-1; CDR3 protein: CASSHSTSGRYNEQFF
V gene: TRBV4-2; J gene: TRBJ1-5; CDR3 protein: CASSQGRGEPQHF
V gene: TRBV3-1; J gene: TRBJ1-2; CDR3 protein: CASSPRMGTAYTF
V gene: TRBV4-2; J gene: TRBJ2-5; CDR3 protein: CASSPRFPGETQYF
V gene: TRBV7-2; J gene: .; CDR3 protein: CASSLTFLGRMRDEQFF
V gene: TRBV20-1; J gene: .; CDR3 protein: CSARVGSYEQYF
V gene: TRBV20-1; J gene: TRBJ2-5; CDR3 protein: CSADLAGSGQETQYF
V gene: TRBV6-6; J gene: TRBJ1-4; CDR3 protein: CASSYPRTGPEKLFF
V gene: TRBV2; J gene: TRBJ2-2; CDR3 protein: CASRGQQRGGELFF
V gene: TRBV11-2; J gene: TRBJ1-3; CDR3 protein: CASSPPLQNTIYF
V gene: TRBV5-1; J gene: TRBJ2-5; CDR3 protein: CASSSRGGVSRETQYF
V gene: TRBV2; J gene: TRBJ1-1; CDR3 protein: CASSGSGGGNTEAFF
V gene: TRBV29-1; J gene: TRBJ1-1; CDR3 protein: CSVEIGGAGTEAFF
V gene: TRBV14; J gene: TRBJ1-2; CDR3 protein: CASSSRQGLGYGYTF
V gene: TRBV28; J gene: TRBJ2-4; CDR3 protein: CASSLAVGTGGPNIQYF
V gene: TRBV7-7; J gene: TRBJ2-5; CDR3 protein: CASASLDGSQETQYF